This T cell receptor (beta chain) emerged from a study of OX40 agonist ivuxolimab in advanced cancers. Data came from immunoSEQ multiplex PCR; TCRdb stores just in-frame clones and leaves some out. The sample consists of roughly 70,000 clones, about four fifths of them appearing once. Germline lookup yields CDR1 SNHLY and CDR2 FYNNEI. J lost 8 bases, V lost 10 bases, and 11 bases had no gene match. This CDR3 is built from 14 residues. V usage is TRBV2 and J usage is TRBJ2-1, with TRBD2 identical over 10 bases. This clonotype was sampled from an adult with an advanced solid tumor such as melanoma, head and neck, liver or kidney cancer. The sequencing here drew on CD4+ or CD8+ T cells sorted from blood, taken in a trial of the OX40 agonist ivuxolimab. The CDR3 loop is CATHPASGRYEQFF. The CDR3 region has the DNA TGTGCCACCCACCCGGCTAGCGGGAGATATGAGCAGTTCTTC.